These T cell receptor beta chains were read from a single sample in a study of blood T cell repertoires in COVID-19. Sequenced by immunoSEQ multiplex PCR; TCRdb stores in-frame clones only, minus some. The sample includes roughly 55,000 clones, roughly 84% of them seen just once. Sequenced input: peripheral blood. The origin of the receptors is a man aged 45 to 65 with active COVID-19. CDR3s include the opening cysteine and the closing phenylalanine or tryptophan.

V,J,CDR3
TRBV4-1,TRBJ2-5,CASSQRTSGTGKETQYF
TRBV19,TRBJ2-2,CASSRPAGGTGELFF
TRBV7-2,TRBJ1-1,CASSFGGQGGTEAFF
TRBV2,TRBJ1-1,CATVTANTEAFF
TRBV2,TRBJ1-6,CASSDRVYTYNSPLHF
TRBV30,TRBJ2-7,CAWSHSGAQGTWHF
TRBV11-2,TRBJ2-2,CASSLRPGDGELFF
TRBV7-2,TRBJ2-7,CASSPPGGYEQYF
TRBV6-6,TRBJ1-6,CASSRGSGPPDIGSPLHF
TRBV5-6,TRBJ1-2,CASSPGPGQGAYGYTF
TRBV5-1,TRBJ2-1,CASSLSAGTDHNEQFF
TRBV3-1/TRBV3-2,TRBJ1-2,CASSQGVGGYGYTF
TRBV7-2,TRBJ2-1,CASSGGQYNEQFF
TRBV19,TRBJ2-5,CATRDGQGETQYF
TRBV7-9,TRBJ1-1,CASSLKGDTEAFF
TRBV10-2,TRBJ1-2,CASRTDSYGYTF
TRBV11-2,TRBJ2-5,CASLEGGETQYF
TRBV28,TRBJ2-4,CASQGQDGNIQYF
TRBV10-3,TRBJ1-2,CAISVVGTGYGYTF
TRBV9,TRBJ1-3,CASSPFGQGGNTIYF
TRBV7-9,TRBJ2-5,CASSSGTSGETQYF
TRBV7-9,TRBJ2-2,CASSRSYIAGGPPGELFF
TRBV6-2/TRBV6-3,TRBJ1-6,CASSYHRTGHIGSPLHF
TRBV19,TRBJ2-5,CASSRTGPETQYF
TRBV18,TRBJ1-4,CASSLRTGADEKLFF
TRBV29-1,TRBJ2-7,CSVLTGDNYEQYF
TRBV20-1,TRBJ1-6,CSASTGGFNSPLHF
TRBV19,TRBJ2-7,CASSIMTRGGEQYF
TRBV5-6,TRBJ2-1,CASSADRAPYNEQFF
TRBV18,TRBJ1-6,CASSPGLGSPLHF
TRBV7-9,TRBJ2-2,CASSLGAGVTGELFF
TRBV19,TRBJ2-7,CASSIGGGGYEQYF
TRBV3-1/TRBV3-2,TRBJ1-2,CASRHSPGENYGYTF
TRBV30,TRBJ1-4,CAWYGTGEKGREKLFF
TRBV20-1,TRBJ2-7,CSASSPVGSEQYF
TRBV6-5,TRBJ2-2,CASSFSGGLNTGELFF
TRBV5-1,TRBJ2-2,CASSYLAGGTGELFF
TRBV18,TRBJ2-2,CASSPLAGGRTGELFF
TRBV10-3,TRBJ2-1,CALKSSGSYNEQFF
TRBV29-1,TRBJ1-1,CSAPGERTEAFF
TRBV2,TRBJ2-1,CASSLVQGENEQFF
TRBV9,TRBJ2-1,CASSQQGSSYNEQFF
TRBV7-2,TRBJ2-3,CASSQGGYTIDTQYF
TRBV4-1,TRBJ2-1,CASSQGGGEAAQFF
TRBV7-9,TRBJ2-5,CASSTTAGEETQYF
TRBV5-1,TRBJ2-7,CASSPRLADYEQYF
TRBV13,TRBJ2-6,CASSLRSSGANVLTF
TRBV12-3/TRBV12-4,TRBJ2-2,CASSGQGTGELFF
TRBV6-4,TRBJ2-2,CASSVAGDTGELFF
TRBV6-6,TRBJ2-5,CASSYRLAWQETQYF
TRBV6-2/TRBV6-3,TRBJ2-1,CASSTNQGQLDYNEQFF
TRBV29-1,TRBJ1-4,CSVDVTGSNEKLFF
TRBV2,TRBJ1-1,CASSGAGDTEAFF
TRBV2,TRBJ1-4,CASSEVLRGEKLFF
TRBV2,TRBJ1-6,CASMQGYNSPLHF
TRBV5-1,TRBJ2-3,CASSPGSGGSTDTQYF